This entry concerns a single T cell receptor (beta chain). The ends were cut back, 4 bases at V and 8 bases at J, with 19 bases in the middle. The V gene's germline CDR1 is SGHRS and CDR2 YFSETQ. The CDR3 contains 15 residues. TCRdb recomputed calls from the RT-PCR reads with MiXCR, one row per CDR3 protein. Among about 150,000 distinct CDR3 sequences listed, nearly 25% were seen once. This sample was included in a study of patients and donors after allogeneic stem cell transplantation. Material: blood, either unsorted or a sorted T cell fraction (not recorded which). The TCR sequence derives from a human donor who was either an allogeneic HSCT recipient or a stem cell or donor lymphocyte infusion donor (not recorded which). It is not recorded whose cells these are; they may come from a transplant donor. The chain uses TRBV5-1 and TRBJ2-1, with TRBD2 as a possible D gene (6 bases). The CDR3 DNA reads TGCGCCAGCAGCCCCCCCGGGAGCGGGTCCGATGAGCAGTTCTTC. Protein product: CASSPPGSGSDEQFF.